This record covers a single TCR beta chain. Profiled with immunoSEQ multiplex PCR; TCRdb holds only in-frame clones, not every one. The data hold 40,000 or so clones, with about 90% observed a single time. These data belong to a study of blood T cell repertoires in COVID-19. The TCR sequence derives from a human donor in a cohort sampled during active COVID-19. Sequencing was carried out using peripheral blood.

In DNA, the CDR3 is TGTGCCAGCAGCTTAGCCGGGTCGGGGACCGGGGAGCTGTTTTTT. Its translation: CASSLAGSGTGELFF. The chain uses TRBV7-2 and TRBJ2-2, with D possibly matching TRBD2 (5 bases). Germline CDR1 is SGHTA and CDR2 is FQGNSA. The CDR3 length is 15 residues. The ends were cut back, 0 bases at V and 5 bases at J, with 10 bases in the middle.